Presented here are 2 T cell receptor beta chains from one specimen sequenced in a study of PD-1 blockade in classical Hodgkin lymphoma. Assay used: immunoSEQ multiplex PCR; TCRdb lists only in-frame clones, some missing. The table has around 19,000 clones, roughly 73% seen once. All patients experienced relapse after autologous stem cell transplantation, and brentuximab vedotin exposure was variable. The material was peripheral blood mononuclear cells (PBMCs), obtained before the second cycle of nivolumab. The receptors shown here come from a human donor with classical Hodgkin lymphoma.

The rearrangement joins TRBV4-1 to TRBJ2-1; 9 bases line up with TRBD2. With 4 bases clipped from V and 2 bases from J, the junction kept 6 bases outside the gene matches. CDR1 and CDR2 (germline): MGHRA, YSYEKL. The length of the CDR3 is 16 residues. CDR3 in DNA: TGCGCCAGCAGCCCCCCCGGGACTAGCACCTACAATGAGCAGTTCTTC. Its translation is CASSPPGTSTYNEQFF.

This CDR3 is CASSDPLETQYF. CDR3 coding DNA: TGTGCCAGCAGTGACCCGCTTGAGACCCAGTACTTC. V and J are TRBV25-1 and TRBJ2-5, with D unresolved. The V end lost 3 bases, the J end lost 5 bases, and 7 bases lay between the germline ends. The CDR3 extends over 12 amino acids. Germline lookup yields CDR1 MGHDK and CDR2 SYGVNS.